This T cell receptor beta chain was identified in a study of cytomegalovirus exposure and HLA in healthy donors. Primers for the PCR totalled 60 Vbeta and 13 Jbeta. Sequencing used immunoSEQ multiplex PCR; TCRdb keeps in-frame clones, though not all of them. This sample's table reports 190,000 or so clones. This CDR3 contains 16 residues. Germline CDR1 SGHVS, CDR2 FQNEAQ. V trimming: 1 base; J trimming: 6 bases; junction bases outside the gene matches: 5. Input material: PBMCs. This TCR came from a boy between 10 and 17 years old in good health and CMV-seronegative. The V gene is TRBV7-8, the J gene TRBJ2-3, with 12 bases fitting TRBD2. CDR3 in DNA: TGTGCCAGCAGCTTAGAAGGGCTAGCGGGGGGGGATACGCAGTATTTT. Its translation is CASSLEGLAGGDTQYF.